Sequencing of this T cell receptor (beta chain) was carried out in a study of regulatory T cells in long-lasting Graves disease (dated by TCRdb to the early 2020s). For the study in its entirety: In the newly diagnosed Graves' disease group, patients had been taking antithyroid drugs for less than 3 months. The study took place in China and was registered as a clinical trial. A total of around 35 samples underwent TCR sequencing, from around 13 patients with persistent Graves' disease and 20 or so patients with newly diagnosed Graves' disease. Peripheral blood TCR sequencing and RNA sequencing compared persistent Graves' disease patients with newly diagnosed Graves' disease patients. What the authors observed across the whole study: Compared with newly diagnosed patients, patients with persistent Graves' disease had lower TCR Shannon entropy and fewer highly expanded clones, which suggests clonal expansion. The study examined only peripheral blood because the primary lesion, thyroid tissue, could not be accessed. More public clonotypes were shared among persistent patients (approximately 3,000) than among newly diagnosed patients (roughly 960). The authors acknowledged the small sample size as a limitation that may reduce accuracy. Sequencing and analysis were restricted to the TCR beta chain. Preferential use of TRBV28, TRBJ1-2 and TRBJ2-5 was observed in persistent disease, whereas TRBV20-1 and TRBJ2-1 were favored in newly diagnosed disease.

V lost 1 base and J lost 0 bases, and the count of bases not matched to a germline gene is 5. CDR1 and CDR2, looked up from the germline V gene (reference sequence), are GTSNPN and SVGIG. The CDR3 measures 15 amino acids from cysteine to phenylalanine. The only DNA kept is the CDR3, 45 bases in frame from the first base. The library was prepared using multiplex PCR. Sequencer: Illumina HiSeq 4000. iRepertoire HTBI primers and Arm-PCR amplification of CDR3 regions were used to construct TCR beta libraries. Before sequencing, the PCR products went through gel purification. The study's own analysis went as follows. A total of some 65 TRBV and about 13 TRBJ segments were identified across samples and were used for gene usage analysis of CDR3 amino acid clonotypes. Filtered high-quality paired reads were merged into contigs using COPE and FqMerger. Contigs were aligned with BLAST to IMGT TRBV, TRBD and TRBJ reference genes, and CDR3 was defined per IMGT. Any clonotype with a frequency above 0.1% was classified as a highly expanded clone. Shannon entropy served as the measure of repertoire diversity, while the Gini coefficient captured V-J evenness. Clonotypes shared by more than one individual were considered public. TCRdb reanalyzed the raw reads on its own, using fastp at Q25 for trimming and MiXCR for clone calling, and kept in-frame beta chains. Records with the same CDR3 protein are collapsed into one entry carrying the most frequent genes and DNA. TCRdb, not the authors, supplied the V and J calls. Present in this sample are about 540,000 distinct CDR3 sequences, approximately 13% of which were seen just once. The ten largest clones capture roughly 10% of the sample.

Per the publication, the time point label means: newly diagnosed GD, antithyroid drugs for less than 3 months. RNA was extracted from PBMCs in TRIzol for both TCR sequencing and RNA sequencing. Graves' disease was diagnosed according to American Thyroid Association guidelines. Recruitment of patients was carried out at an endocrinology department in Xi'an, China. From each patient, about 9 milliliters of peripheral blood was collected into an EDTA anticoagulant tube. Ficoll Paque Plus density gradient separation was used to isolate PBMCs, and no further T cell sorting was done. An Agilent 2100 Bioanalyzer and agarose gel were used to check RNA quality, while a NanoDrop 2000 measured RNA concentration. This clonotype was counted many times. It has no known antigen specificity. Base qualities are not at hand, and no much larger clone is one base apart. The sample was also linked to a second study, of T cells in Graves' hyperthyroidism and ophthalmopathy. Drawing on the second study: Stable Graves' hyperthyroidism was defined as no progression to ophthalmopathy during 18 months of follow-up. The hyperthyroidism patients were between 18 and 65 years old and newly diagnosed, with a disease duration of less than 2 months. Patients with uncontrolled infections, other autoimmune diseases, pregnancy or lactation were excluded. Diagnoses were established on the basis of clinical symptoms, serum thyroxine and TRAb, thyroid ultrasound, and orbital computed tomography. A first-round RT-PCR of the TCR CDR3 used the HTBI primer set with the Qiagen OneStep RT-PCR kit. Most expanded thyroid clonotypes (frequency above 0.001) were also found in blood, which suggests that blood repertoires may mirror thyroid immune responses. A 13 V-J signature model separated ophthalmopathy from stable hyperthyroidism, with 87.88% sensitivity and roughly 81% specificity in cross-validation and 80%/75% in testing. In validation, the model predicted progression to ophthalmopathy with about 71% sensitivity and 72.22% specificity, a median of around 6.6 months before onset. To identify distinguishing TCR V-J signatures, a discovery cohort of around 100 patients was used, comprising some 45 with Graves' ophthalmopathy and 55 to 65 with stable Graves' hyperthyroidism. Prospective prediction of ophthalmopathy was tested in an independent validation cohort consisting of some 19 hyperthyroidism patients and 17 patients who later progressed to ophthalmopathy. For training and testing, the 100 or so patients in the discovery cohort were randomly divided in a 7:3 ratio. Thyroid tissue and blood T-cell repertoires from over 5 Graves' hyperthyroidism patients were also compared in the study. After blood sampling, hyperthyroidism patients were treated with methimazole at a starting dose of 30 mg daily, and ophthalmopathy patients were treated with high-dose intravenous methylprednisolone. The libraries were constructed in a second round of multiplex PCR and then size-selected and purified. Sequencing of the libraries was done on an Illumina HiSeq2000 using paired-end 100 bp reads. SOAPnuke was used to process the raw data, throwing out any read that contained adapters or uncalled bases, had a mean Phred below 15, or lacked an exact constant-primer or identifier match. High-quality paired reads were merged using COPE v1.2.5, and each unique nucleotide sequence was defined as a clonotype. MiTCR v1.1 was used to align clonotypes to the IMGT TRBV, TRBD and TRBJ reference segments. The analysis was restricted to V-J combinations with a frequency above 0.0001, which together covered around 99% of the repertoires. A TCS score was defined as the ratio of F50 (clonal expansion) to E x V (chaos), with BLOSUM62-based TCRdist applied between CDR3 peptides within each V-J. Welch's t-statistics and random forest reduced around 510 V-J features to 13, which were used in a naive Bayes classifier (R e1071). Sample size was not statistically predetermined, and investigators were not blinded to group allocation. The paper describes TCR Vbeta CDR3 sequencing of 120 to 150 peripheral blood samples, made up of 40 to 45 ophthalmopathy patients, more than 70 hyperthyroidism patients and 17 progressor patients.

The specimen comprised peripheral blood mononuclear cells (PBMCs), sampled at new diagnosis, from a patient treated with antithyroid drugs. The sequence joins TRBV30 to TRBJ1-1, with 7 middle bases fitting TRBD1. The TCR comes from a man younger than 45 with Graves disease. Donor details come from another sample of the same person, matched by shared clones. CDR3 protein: CAWSATGVMNTEAFF. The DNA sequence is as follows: TGTGCCTGGAGTGCAACAGGGGTCATGAACACTGAAGCTTTCTTT.